This entry lists 7 T cell receptor beta chains sequenced from one sample in a study of CD4 T cell repertoires and nickel. TCRdb analysed the RT-PCR reads with MiXCR anew, one entry per CDR3 protein. The sample holds some 250 distinct CDR3 sequences, roughly 77% seen once. The sequenced sample consisted of CD4+ T cells from blood, not recorded whether cultured. Every receptor here comes from a human donor in a nickel allergy study, with or without nickel allergy (not recorded which). It is not recorded whether this sample comes from one donor or several.

This chain links TRBV28 with TRBJ2-7; D call uncertain. The CDR3 totals 15 residues. Germline lookup yields CDR1 MDHEN and CDR2 SYDVKM. V lost 6 bases to trimming and J lost 6 bases, with 21 bases between them. The CDR3: CASSPSWPKSVEQYF. The DNA for the CDR3 is TGTGCCAGCAGCCCATCGTGGCCCAAATCCGTCGAGCAGTACTTC.

CDR3 sequence (DNA): TGCGCCAGCAGCTTGGGGCAGGCGGTTGAGCAGTTCTTC. Protein: CASSLGQAVEQFF. J is TRBJ2-1 and V is TRBV5-1; D remains unclear. V lost 0 bases and J lost 9, with 10 bases in between. The germline gives CDR1 SGHRS, CDR2 YFSETQ. The CDR3 has 13 residues.

Here the CDR3 reads CATSFRAGGTTDTQYF. DNA of the CDR3: TGTGCCACCTCGTTCCGAGCGGGGGGGACCACAGATACGCAGTATTTT. J is TRBJ2-3 and V is TRBV12-3 or TRBV12-4; 10 positions match TRBD2. The CDR3 contains 16 residues. J lost 2 bases, V lost 10 bases, and 12 bases had no gene match.

V and J are TRBV10-3 and TRBJ2-1; 10 nucleotides line up with TRBD2. The trim removed 3 bases at V and 4 bases at J, leaving 6 bases unmatched. The germline CDR1 and CDR2 sequences are ENHRY and SYGVKD. The CDR3 length is 16 residues. CDR3 nucleotides: TGTGCCATCAGTGAAACAGCGGGGGGGAATTACAATGAGCAGTTCTTC. Amino acids: CAISETAGGNYNEQFF.

This clonotype was counted between two and nine times. The chain recombines TRBV5-1 with TRBJ1-4, with D uncertain. There are 12 residues in the CDR3. The germline CDR1 and CDR2 sequences are SGHRS and YFSETQ. V was shortened by 5 bases and J by 6 bases, with 8 bases between the two germline ends. As DNA, the CDR3 is TGCGCCAGCAGGCGACTCGATGAAAAACTGTTTTTT. Protein sequence: CASRRLDEKLFF.

This rearrangement joins TRBV3-1 to TRBJ2-2; weak D call: TRBD2 (6 bases). Per the germline V gene, CDR1 is LGHDT and CDR2 is YNNKEL (reference sequence). Trimming stripped 4 bases from V and 6 bases from J, with 9 bases between. The CDR3 covers 13 residues. The CDR3 loop reads CASSPGTPGELFF. As DNA, the CDR3 is TGTGCCAGCAGCCCCGGGACTCCCGGGGAGCTGTTTTTT.

CDR3: CASRQGQGASYEQYF. The CDR3 region has the DNA TGTGCCAGCAGGCAAGGACAGGGGGCTTCCTACGAGCAGTACTTC. The V gene is TRBV6-6, the J gene TRBJ2-7, with 11 positions matching TRBD1. J lost 1 base, V lost 6 bases, and 5 bases had no gene match. This CDR3 region has 15 residues. Germline V lookup: CDR1 MNHNY, CDR2 SVGAGI (reference sequence).